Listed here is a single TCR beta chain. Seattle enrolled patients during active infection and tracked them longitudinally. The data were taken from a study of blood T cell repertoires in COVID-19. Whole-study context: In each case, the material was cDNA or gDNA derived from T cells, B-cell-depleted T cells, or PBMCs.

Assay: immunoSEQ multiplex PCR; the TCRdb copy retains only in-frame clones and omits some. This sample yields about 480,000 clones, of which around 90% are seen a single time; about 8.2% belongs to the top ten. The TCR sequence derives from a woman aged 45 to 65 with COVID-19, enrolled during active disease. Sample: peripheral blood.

This CDR3 reads CAWSAGQGYNEQFF. In nucleotides, the CDR3 is TGTGCCTGGAGTGCGGGACAGGGCTACAATGAGCAGTTCTTC. The chain combines TRBV30 with TRBJ2-1; 9 nucleotides line up with TRBD1. The germline CDR1 and CDR2 sequences are GTSNPN and SVGIG (reference sequence). The CDR3 extends over 14 amino acids. V lost 1 base, J lost 3 bases, and 1 base stayed unmatched.